The TCR beta chain described here comes from a study of T-cell memory formation after mild COVID-19. Study information: Most TCR clusters belonged to a single donor.

V was shortened by 3 bases and J by 5 bases, with 14 bases between the two germline ends. This CDR3 has 15 residues. CDR1 and CDR2 (germline): SGHDT, YYEEEE. TCR alpha and TCR beta cDNA libraries carrying sample barcodes and UMIs were produced by 5'RACE using constant-segment primers. Via MiXCR, TCRdb re-called the 5' RACE reads, giving one row per CDR3 protein. The table records under 35,000 distinct CDR3 sequences, around 21% of them present only once. This clonotype is classed as medium-sized. Its antigen is unidentified. Regarding the study as a whole: CD4+ contracting clones were found mainly in CM and EM, and CD8+ ones in EMRA.

Sequencing was carried out using PBMCs or a T cell subset sorted from them (not recorded which). This chain links TRBV5-6 with TRBJ2-2, with D perhaps matching TRBD1 (5 bases). The clonotype was recovered from an adult who had mild COVID-19 (a few samples of this study predate the infection). Cell type and time point are not known. In nucleotides, the CDR3 is TGTGCCAGCAGCTCCGAGGCAGGGCGGACCGGGGAGCTGTTTTTT. Translating it yields CASSSEAGRTGELFF.